What follows are 5 T cell receptor beta chains derived from one specimen sequenced in a study of T cell repertoires in cytomegalovirus infection. Antigens of these TCRs are unknown. TCRdb re-called the reads through MiXCR, storing one row per CDR3 protein. The sample lists about 900,000 distinct CDR3 sequences; roughly 31% were seen once. The sample consisted of cultured CD8+ T cells from PBMCs, taken from culture after CMV antigen stimulation. The receptors stem from a human donor in good health (CMV status not recorded). Some clones in this sample may be carry-over from other donors' samples.

This rearrangement joins TRBV4-3 to TRBJ1-2; D unresolved. The CDR3 has 17 amino acids. Germline V CDR1 and CDR2: LGHNA, YSLEER. V gave up 0 bases and J gave up 0 bases, with 14 bases separating them. The CDR3 nucleotides are TGCGCCAGCAGCCAAGATAAGAGGGTGTTGGCTAACTATGGCTACACCTTC. Translating gives CASSQDKRVLANYGYTF.

The V gene is TRBV24-1, the J gene TRBJ2-2; D is undetermined. The CDR3 consists of 18 residues. CDR1 is KGHDR, CDR2 SFDVKD, per germline. With 2 bases removed from V and 0 bases from J, the gap between germline ends came to 15 bases. The CDR3 region has the DNA TGTGCCACCAGTGATTGGGGAAGGGCTCCATCGAACACCGGGGAGCTGTTTTTT. Protein: CATSDWGRAPSNTGELFF.

About this clonotype itself: An end of the junction differs from the germline gene, which may be a read error. The rearrangement joins TRBV7-6 to TRBJ2-7, with D maybe TRBD2 (5 bases). The CDR3 spans 13 residues. Germline CDR1 and CDR2: SGHVS and FNYEAQ. In DNA form, the CDR3 reads TGTGCTAGCAGCCCAACTAGTATCCACGAGCAGTACTTC. Protein sequence: CASSPTSIHEQYF.

In DNA form, the CDR3 reads TGTGCCAGCAGCTCGGACCGGGTGCACTACGAGCAGTACTTC. Its protein product is CASSSDRVHYEQYF. The chain has TRBV7-9 and TRBJ2-7; D unresolved. Germline V gene lookup returns CDR1 SEHNR and CDR2 FQNEAQ (reference sequence). V was cut by 4 bases and J by 3 bases, with 13 bases left in between. This CDR3 has 14 amino acids.

The rearrangement joins TRBV28 to TRBJ2-1; TRBD2 aligns across 12 bases. Germline CDR1 is MDHEN and CDR2 is SYDVKM. The trim removed 3 bases at V and 0 bases at J, leaving 6 bases unmatched. The CDR3 has 18 amino acids. CDR3 coding DNA: TGTGCCAGCAGTTTCCCTAGCGGGGGGGGTAGCTCCTACAATGAGCAGTTCTTC. Its protein product is CASSFPSGGGSSYNEQFF.